This T cell receptor (beta chain) emerged from a study of T cells in Graves' hyperthyroidism and ophthalmopathy (dated by TCRdb to about 2019). With respect to the entire study: Peripheral blood samples were taken at initial diagnosis, before any treatment was given. To identify distinguishing TCR V-J signatures, a discovery cohort of about 95 patients was used, comprising 40 to 45 with Graves' ophthalmopathy and around 60 with stable Graves' hyperthyroidism. An independent validation cohort of under 20 hyperthyroidism patients and roughly 16 patients who later progressed to ophthalmopathy tested prospective prediction of ophthalmopathy. For training and testing, the roughly 100 patients in the discovery cohort were randomly divided in a 7:3 ratio. In addition, the study compared T-cell repertoires in thyroid tissue and in blood from roughly six Graves' hyperthyroidism patients. Once sampling was done, hyperthyroidism patients were given methimazole at a starting dose of 30 mg daily, whereas ophthalmopathy patients were given high-dose intravenous methylprednisolone. The paper describes TCR Vbeta CDR3 sequencing of about 140 peripheral blood samples, made up of about 41 ophthalmopathy patients, roughly 72 hyperthyroidism patients and 17 progressor patients.

The table lists this clonotype with a few counts. What this receptor recognizes is not known. No much larger clonotype is one base removed from it; base qualities were not supplied. What the study reported, not specific to this receptor: Ophthalmopathy was separated from stable hyperthyroidism by a 13 V-J signature model, with approximately 85% sensitivity and about 81% specificity obtained in cross-validation and 80%/75% obtained in testing. Most expanded thyroid clonotypes (frequency above 0.001) were also found in blood, which suggests that blood repertoires may mirror thyroid immune responses. Sample size was not statistically predetermined, and blinding of investigators to group allocation was not performed. In validation, the model predicted progression to ophthalmopathy a median of approximately 6.3 months before onset, with about 67% sensitivity and 72.22% specificity.

The CDR3 spans 13 residues, from the cysteine through the phenylalanine. The CDR3 DNA has 39 bases and is translated from base 1. Relative to germline, V is 7 bases shorter and J is 4 bases shorter, with 14 bases between their ends. From the germline V gene (reference sequence), CDR1 is DFQATT and CDR2 is SNEGSKA. The TCR beta CDR3 regions were amplified from RNA transcripts. The first round of RT-PCR for the TCR CDR3 was performed with the HTBI primer set and the Qiagen OneStep RT-PCR kit. Libraries were constructed in a second round of multiplex PCR, after which size selection and purification were performed. Paired-end sequencing of the libraries was performed with 100 bp reads on an Illumina HiSeq2000. The source study handled its data this way. SOAPnuke was used to process the raw data, throwing out any read that contained adapters or uncalled bases, had a mean Phred below 15, or lacked an exact constant-primer or identifier match. COPE v1.2.5 was used to merge the high-quality paired reads, and each unique nucleotide sequence was defined as a clonotype. MiTCR v1.1 was used to align the clonotypes against IMGT TRBV, TRBD and TRBJ reference segments. The analysis was restricted to V-J combinations with a frequency above 0.0001, which together covered 99.2% of the repertoires. The TCS score was defined as F50 (clonal expansion) divided by E x V (chaos), with BLOSUM62-based TCRdist calculated between CDR3 peptides within each V-J. Welch's t-statistics and random forest reduced just over 500 V-J features to about 13, which were used in a naive Bayes classifier (R e1071). TCRdb applied fastp at Q25 and MiXCR to the public reads, then kept only in-frame beta chains. CDR3 protein sequences are deduplicated, and each keeps its most common genes and DNA. The V and J calls come from TCRdb's annotation, not from the publication. The sample table records about 290,000 distinct CDR3 sequences; about an eighth of these occur just once. Around 8% of the sample rests with the top ten.

Stable Graves' hyperthyroidism was defined as the absence of progression to ophthalmopathy over 18 months of follow-up. The hyperthyroidism patients were between 18 and 65 years old and newly diagnosed, with a disease duration of less than 2 months. Any patient with an uncontrolled infection, another autoimmune disease, pregnancy or lactation was excluded. Diagnoses were established on the basis of clinical symptoms, serum thyroxine and TRAb, thyroid ultrasound, and orbital computed tomography. Ficoll-Paque density gradient centrifugation was used to isolate PBMCs from 9.5 to 10 ml of fresh peripheral blood. Total RNA was extracted with Trizol reagent, and quality was checked on an Agilent 2100 Bioanalyzer.

The rearranged chain carries TRBV20-1 and TRBJ2-1; perhaps TRBD2 is the D gene, with 6 bases matching. Material for sequencing was blood. This TCR came from a woman aged 40-49 years with Graves' hyperthyroidism. Here the CDR3 is given as CSVSGFGYNEQFF. Read as DNA, the sequence is TGCAGTGTCAGCGGGTTTGGGTACAATGAGCAGTTCTTC.